This T cell receptor (beta chain) was identified during a study of blood T cell repertoires in COVID-19. Study information: From the United States, Italy and Spain came samples of acute and convalescent COVID-19. T cells, B-cell-depleted T cells, or PBMCs provided the cDNA or gDNA that served as material.

Trimming pared 2 bases from V and 0 bases from J, leaving 13 bases between. Germline values: CDR1 SGHVS, CDR2 FQNEAQ. This CDR3 has 17 amino acids. In the study's own analysis: Amplified reference gene primers provided the basis for estimating nucleated cell counts. TCRdb's table, derived via immunoSEQ multiplex PCR, lists solely in-frame clones and lacks some. Clone size and the V and J calls come from that table; the DNA yielded D and trimming. The top ten clones hold about 25% of a sample with fewer than 25,000 clones, more than 75% of them seen once. This chain uses TRBV7-8 with TRBJ2-2, with D perhaps TRBD2 (5 bases). Sample: peripheral blood. The sequence derives from a human donor with active COVID-19. The donor label of this sample is uncertain. CDR3 protein: CASSLSLAGSNTGELFF. DNA of the CDR3: TGTGCCAGCAGCTTAAGCCTTGCGGGCTCGAACACCGGGGAGCTGTTTTTT.